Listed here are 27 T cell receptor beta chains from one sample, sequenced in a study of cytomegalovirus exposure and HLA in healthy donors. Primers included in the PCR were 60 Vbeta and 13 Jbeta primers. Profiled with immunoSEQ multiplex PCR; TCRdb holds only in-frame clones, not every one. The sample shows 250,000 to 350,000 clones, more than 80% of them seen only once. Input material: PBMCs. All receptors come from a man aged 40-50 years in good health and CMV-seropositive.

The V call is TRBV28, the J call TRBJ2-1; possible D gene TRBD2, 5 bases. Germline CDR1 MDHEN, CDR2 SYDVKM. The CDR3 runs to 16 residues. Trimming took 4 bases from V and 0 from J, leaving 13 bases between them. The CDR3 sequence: CASSSSTGSSYNEQFF. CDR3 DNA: TGTGCCAGCAGTTCCTCTACGGGGAGCTCCTACAATGAGCAGTTCTTC.

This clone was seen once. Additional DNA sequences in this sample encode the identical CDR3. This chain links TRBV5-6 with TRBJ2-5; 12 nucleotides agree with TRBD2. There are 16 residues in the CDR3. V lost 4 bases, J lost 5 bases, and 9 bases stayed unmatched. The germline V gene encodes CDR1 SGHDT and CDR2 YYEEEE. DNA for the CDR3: TGTGCCAGCAGCCCCCGTTTGCTAGCGGGGGGGGAGACCCAGTACTTC. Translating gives CASSPRLLAGGETQYF.

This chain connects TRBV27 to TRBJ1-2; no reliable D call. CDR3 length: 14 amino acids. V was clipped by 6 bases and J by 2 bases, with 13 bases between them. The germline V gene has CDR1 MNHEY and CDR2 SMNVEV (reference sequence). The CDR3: CASRRSQMNYGYTF. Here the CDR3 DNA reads TGTGCCAGCAGACGCTCTCAGATGAACTATGGCTACACCTTC.

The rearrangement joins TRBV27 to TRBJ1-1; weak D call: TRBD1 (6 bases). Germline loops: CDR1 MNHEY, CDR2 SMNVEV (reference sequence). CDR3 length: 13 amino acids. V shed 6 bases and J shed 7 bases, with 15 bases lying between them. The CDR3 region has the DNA TGTGCCAGCAGGCTAACAGGGAAAGGTGAAGCTTTCTTT. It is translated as CASRLTGKGEAFF.

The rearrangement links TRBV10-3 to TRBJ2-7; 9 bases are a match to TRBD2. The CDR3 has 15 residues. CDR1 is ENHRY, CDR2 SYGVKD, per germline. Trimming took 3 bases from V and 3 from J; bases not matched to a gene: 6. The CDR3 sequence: CAISEYSGSSYEQYF. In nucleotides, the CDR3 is TGTGCCATCAGTGAATATAGCGGGAGTAGCTACGAGCAGTACTTC.

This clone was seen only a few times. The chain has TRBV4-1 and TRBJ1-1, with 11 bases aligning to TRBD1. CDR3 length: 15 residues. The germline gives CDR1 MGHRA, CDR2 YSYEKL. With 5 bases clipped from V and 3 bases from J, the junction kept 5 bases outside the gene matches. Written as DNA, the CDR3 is TGCGCCAGCAGCGGCTTGGGACAGGGGGACACTGAAGCTTTCTTT. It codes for CASSGLGQGDTEAFF.

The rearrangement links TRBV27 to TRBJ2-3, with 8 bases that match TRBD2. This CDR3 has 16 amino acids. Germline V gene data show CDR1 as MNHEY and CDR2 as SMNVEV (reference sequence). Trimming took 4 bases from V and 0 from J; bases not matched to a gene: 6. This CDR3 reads CASSSTSGVSTDTQYF. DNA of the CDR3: TGTGCCAGCAGTTCAACTAGCGGAGTTAGCACAGATACGCAGTATTTT.

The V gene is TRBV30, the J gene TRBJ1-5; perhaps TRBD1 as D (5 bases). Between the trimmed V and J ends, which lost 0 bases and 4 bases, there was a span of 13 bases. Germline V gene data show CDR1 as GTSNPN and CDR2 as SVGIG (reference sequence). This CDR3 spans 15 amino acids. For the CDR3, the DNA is TGTGCCTGGAGTGTTGGACATAGCAGTAATCAGCCCCAGCATTTT. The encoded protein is CAWSVGHSSNQPQHF.

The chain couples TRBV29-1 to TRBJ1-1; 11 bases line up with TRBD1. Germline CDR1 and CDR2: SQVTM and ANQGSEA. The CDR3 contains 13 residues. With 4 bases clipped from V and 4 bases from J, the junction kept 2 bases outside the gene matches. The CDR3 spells CSVGGTGGTEAFF. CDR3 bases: TGCAGCGTTGGGGGGACAGGGGGCACTGAAGCTTTCTTT.

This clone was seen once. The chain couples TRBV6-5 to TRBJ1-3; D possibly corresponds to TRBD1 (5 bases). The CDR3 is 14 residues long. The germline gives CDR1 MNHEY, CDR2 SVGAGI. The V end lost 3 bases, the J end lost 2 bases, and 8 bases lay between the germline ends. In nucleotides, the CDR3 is TGTGCCAGCAGTTATGGGGGGACTGGAAACACCATATATTTT. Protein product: CASSYGGTGNTIYF.

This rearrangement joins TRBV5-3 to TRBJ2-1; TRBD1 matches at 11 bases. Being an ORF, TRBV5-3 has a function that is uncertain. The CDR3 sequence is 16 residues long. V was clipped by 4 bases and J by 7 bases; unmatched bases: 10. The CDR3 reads CARSHSPGQGANEQFF. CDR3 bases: TGTGCCAGAAGCCACTCCCCCGGACAGGGGGCGAATGAGCAGTTCTTC.

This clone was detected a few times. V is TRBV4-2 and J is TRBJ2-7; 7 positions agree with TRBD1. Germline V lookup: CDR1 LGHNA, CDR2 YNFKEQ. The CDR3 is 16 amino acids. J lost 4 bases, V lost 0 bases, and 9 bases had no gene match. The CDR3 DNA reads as TGTGCCAGCAGCCAAGACGACCCAGGGGGTGTTTACGAGCAGTACTTC. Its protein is CASSQDDPGGVYEQYF.

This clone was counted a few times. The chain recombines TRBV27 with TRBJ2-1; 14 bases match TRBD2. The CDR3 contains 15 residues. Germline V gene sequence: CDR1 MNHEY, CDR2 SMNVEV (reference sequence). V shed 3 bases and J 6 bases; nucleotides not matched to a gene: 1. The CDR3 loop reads CASSFGTSGSNEQFF. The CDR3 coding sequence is TGTGCCAGCAGTTTCGGGACTAGCGGGAGCAATGAGCAGTTCTTC.

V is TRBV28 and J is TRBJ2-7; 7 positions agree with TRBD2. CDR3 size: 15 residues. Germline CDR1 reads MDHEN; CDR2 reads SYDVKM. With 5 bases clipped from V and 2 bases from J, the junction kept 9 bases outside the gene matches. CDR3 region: CASSEPIAGPYEQYF. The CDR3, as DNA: TGTGCCAGCAGTGAACCCATAGCGGGCCCCTACGAGCAGTACTTC. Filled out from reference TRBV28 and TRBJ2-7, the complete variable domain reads DVKVTQSSRYLVKRTGEKVFLECVQDMDHENMFWYRQDPGLGLRLIYFSYDVKMKEKGDIPEGYSVSREKKERFSLILESASTNQTSMYLCASSEPIAGPYEQYFGPGTRLTVT.

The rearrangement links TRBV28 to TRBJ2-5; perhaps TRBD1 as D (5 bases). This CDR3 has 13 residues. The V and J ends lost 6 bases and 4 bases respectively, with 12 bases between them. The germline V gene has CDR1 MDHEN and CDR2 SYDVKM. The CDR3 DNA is TGTGCCAGCAGAGGTCAGGGTCGAGAGACCCAGTACTTC. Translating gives CASRGQGRETQYF.

The DNA for the CDR3 is TGTGCCAGCAGCCCCACAGGAAACTATGGCTACACCTTC. Encoded protein: CASSPTGNYGYTF. The V and J genes are TRBV7-8 and TRBJ1-2; TRBD1 might be the D (5 bases). The ends were cut back, 5 bases at V and 2 bases at J, with 9 bases in the middle. This CDR3 comprises 13 residues. Germline CDR1 SGHVS, CDR2 FQNEAQ.

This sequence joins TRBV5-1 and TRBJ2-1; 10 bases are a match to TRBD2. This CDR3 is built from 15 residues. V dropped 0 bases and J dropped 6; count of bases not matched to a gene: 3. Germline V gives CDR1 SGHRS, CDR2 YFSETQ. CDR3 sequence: CASSLASGSFNEQFF. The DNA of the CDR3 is TGCGCCAGCAGCTTGGCTAGCGGGAGTTTCAATGAGCAGTTCTTC.

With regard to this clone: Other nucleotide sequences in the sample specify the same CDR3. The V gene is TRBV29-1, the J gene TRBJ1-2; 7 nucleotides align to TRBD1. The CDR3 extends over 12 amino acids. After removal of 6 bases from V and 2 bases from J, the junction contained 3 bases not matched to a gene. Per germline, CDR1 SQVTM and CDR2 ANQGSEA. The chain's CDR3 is CSVGTENYGYTF. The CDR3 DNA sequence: TGCAGCGTAGGGACAGAGAACTATGGCTACACCTTC.

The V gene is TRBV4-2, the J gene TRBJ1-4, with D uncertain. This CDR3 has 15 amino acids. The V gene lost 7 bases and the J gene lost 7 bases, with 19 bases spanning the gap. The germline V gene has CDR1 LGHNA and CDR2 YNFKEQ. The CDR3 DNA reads TGTGCCAGCATGAGGGCCGTCTCTGGAAGTGAAAAACTGTTTTTT. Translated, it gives CASMRAVSGSEKLFF.

DNA for the CDR3: TGTGCCACCTGCCCTAGCGGGGGGCCAGATACGCAGTATTTT. Amino acid sequence: CATCPSGGPDTQYF. V usage is TRBV6-1 and J usage is TRBJ2-3, with 11 bases identical to TRBD2. Germline CDR1 is MNHNS and CDR2 is SASEGT. The CDR3 contains 14 residues. After removal of 10 bases from V and 4 bases from J, the junction contained 7 bases not matched to a gene.

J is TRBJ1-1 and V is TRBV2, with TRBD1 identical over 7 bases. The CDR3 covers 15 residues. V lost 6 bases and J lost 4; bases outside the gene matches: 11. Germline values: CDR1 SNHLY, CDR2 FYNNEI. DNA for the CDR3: TGTGCCAGCAGCGATAGACCAGGGGGGAGCACTGAAGCTTTCTTT. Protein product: CASSDRPGGSTEAFF. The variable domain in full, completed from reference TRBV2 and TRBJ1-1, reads EPEVTQTPSHQVTQMGQEVILRCVPISNHLYFYWYRQILGQKVEFLVSFYNNEISEKSEIFDDQFSVERPDGSNFTLKIRSTKLEDSAMYFCASSDRPGGSTEAFFGQGTRLTVV.

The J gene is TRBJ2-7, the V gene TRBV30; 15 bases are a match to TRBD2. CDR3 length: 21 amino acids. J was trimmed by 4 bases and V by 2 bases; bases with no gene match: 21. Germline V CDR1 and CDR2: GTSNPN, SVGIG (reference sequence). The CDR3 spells CAWSLPVPGLAGGSDGYEQYF. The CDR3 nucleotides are TGTGCCTGGAGTCTCCCGGTCCCGGGACTAGCGGGAGGTTCCGATGGGTACGAGCAGTACTTC. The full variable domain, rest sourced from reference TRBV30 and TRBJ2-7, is SQTIHQWPATLVQPVGSPLSLECTVEGTSNPNLYWYRQAAGRGLQLLFYSVGIGQISSEVPQNLSASRPQDRQFILSSKKLLLSDSGFYLCAWSLPVPGLAGGSDGYEQYFGPGTRLTVT.

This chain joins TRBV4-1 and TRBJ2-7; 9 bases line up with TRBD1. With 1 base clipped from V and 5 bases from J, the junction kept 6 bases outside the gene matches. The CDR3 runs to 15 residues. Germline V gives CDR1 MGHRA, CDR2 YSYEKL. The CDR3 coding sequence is TGCGCCAGCAGCCAAGGTCGGGACAGGGTCCACGAGCAGTACTTC. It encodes CASSQGRDRVHEQYF.

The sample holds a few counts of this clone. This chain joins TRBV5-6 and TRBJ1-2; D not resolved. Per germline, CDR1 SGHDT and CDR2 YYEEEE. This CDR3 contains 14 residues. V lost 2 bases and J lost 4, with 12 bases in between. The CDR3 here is CASSLSSPGYGYTF. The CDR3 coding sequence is TGTGCCAGCAGCTTATCGTCCCCGGGCTATGGCTACACCTTC.

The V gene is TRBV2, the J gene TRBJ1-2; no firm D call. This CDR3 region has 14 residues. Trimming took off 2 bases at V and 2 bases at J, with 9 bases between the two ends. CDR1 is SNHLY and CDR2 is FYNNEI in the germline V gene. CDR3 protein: CASSELGRNYGYTF. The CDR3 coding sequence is TGTGCCAGCAGTGAACTGGGCAGGAACTATGGCTACACCTTC.

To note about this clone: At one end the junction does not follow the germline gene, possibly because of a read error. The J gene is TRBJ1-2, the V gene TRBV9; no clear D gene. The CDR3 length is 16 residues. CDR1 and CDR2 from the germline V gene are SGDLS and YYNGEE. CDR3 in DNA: TGTGCCAGCAGCGTCGCCGACAAACCGCTGACCTATGGCTACACTTTC. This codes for CASSVADKPLTYGYTF.

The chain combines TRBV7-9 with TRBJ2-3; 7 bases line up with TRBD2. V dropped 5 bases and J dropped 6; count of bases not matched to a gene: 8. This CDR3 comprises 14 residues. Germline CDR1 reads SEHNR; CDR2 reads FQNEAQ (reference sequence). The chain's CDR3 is CASSQRTRRDTQYF. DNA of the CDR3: TGTGCCAGCAGCCAGCGGACTAGGAGGGATACGCAGTATTTT.